The T cell receptor (beta chain) under discussion was sequenced for a study of cytomegalovirus exposure and HLA in healthy donors. Overall study: The same platform was used for the roughly 130 validation repertoires as for the 666 first-cohort repertoires, as reported in a later analysis.

Of note for this clone: Its specificity is unknown.

Profiled with immunoSEQ multiplex PCR; TCRdb holds only in-frame clones, not every one. The sample consists of around 160,000 clones, over 80% of them appearing once. CDR3 length: 14 amino acids. Germline V gene sequence: CDR1 SQVTM, CDR2 ANQGSEA. J was trimmed by 0 bases and V by 7 bases; bases with no gene match: 6. Study-wide points: The study designated fewer than 200 TCR beta chains cytomegalovirus-associated. CMV antigen specificity was confirmed in vitro for a few CMV-associated chains.

While the first cohort had about 610 subjects, the donors belonged to the separate validation cohort of roughly 120 subjects. Specimen: PBMCs. This TCR was sampled from a man younger than 45 in good health and CMV-seropositive. The chain couples TRBV29-1 to TRBJ1-3, with TRBD1 matching 7 bases. CDR3 sequence: CSGQGDLSGNTIYF. CDR3 nucleotide sequence: TGCAGCGGGCAGGGGGACCTCTCTGGAAACACCATATATTTT.